Reported below is one T cell receptor beta chain. Different DNA sequences within this sample yield the same CDR3. The CDR3 contains 14 residues. The germline CDR1 and CDR2 sequences are MNHEY and SVGAGI. J lost 1 base, V lost 6 bases, and 5 bases had no gene match. The source of the sample is a study of blood T cell repertoires in COVID-19. Study summary: The analysed material was cDNA or gDNA that came from T cells, B-cell-depleted T cells, or PBMCs.

Authors' methods: Using reference gene primer amplification, nucleated cell counts were estimated. Some clones are missing from TCRdb's copy, which holds only in-frame ones; the method was immunoSEQ multiplex PCR. V and J calls and clone size are copied from that table; D and trimming were computed from the DNA. This table has approximately 430,000 clones, approximately 90% appearing once. The chain joins TRBV6-5 to TRBJ1-1; TRBD1 agrees at 7 bases. The receptor was isolated from a woman younger than 45 with active or convalescent COVID-19. Sequenced sample: peripheral blood. The CDR3 here is CASRKRTGNTEAFF. For the CDR3, the DNA is TGTGCCAGCAGAAAAAGGACAGGGAACACTGAAGCTTTCTTT.